Listed below are T cell receptor beta chains from one sample, sequenced in a study of CD8 T cells in Susac syndrome. TCRdb called the immunoSEQ multiplex PCR reads again in MiXCR, with one record for every CDR3 protein. The repertoire holds under 550,000 distinct CDR3 sequences, with approximately 89% as singletons. Sequencing was carried out using CD8+ T cells from PBMCs. All receptors come from a human donor with multiple sclerosis. The CDR3 runs from the conserved cysteine through the conserved F or W. The D gene is left open where the match is weak. Expanded clones get a size class; other rows say once, few or many, or leave the size out.

>TRBJ2-1|.|.|TRBV11-2
CASSPIGRNEQFF
TGTGCCAGCAGCCCTATCGGGCGGAATGAGCAGTTCTTC
>TRBJ1-1|TRBD1|.|TRBV6-5
CASSKGQGLRTEAFF
TGTGCCAGCAGTAAAGGACAGGGACTTCGGACTGAAGCTTTCTTT
>TRBJ2-3|.|.|TRBV7-8
CASSLPLWGVADGTQYF
TGTGCCAGCAGCTTGCCCCTGTGGGGTGTTGCAGATGGTACGCAGTATTTT
>TRBJ2-7|.|.|TRBV29-1
CSVVRDGYEQYF
TGCAGCGTCGTCCGAGACGGCTACGAGCAGTACTTC
>TRBJ2-7|TRBD2|once|TRBV14
CASSQGLASGSSEQYF
TGTGCCAGCAGCCAAGGTTTGGCCAGCGGGAGCAGCGAGCAGTACTTC
>TRBJ1-2|.|.|TRBV27
CASSFSPINYGYTF
TGTGCCAGCAGTTTTTCGCCAATTAACTATGGCTACACCTTC
>TRBJ2-2|.|.|TRBV7-9
CASSSNRAENTGELFF
TGTGCCAGCAGCTCGAACAGGGCGGAGAACACCGGGGAGCTGTTTTTT
>TRBJ2-3|TRBD2|.|TRBV6-1
CASSAYGTSASTDTQYF
TGTGCCAGCAGTGCTTATGGGACTAGCGCTAGCACAGATACGCAGTATTTT
>TRBJ2-1|TRBD1|.|TRBV19
CASRGRGPYNEQFF
TGTGCCTCCCGGGGCAGGGGGCCCTACAATGAGCAGTTCTTC
>TRBJ2-7|.|.|TRBV6-5
CATTGTTYEQYF
TGTGCCACAACAGGGACGACCTACGAGCAGTACTTC
>TRBJ2-2|.|.|TRBV5-6
CASSPPGQNTGELFF
TGTGCCAGCAGCCCCCCGGGGCAAAACACCGGGGAGCTGTTTTTT
>TRBJ2-3|.|.|TRBV27
CASSLLLDRYTDTQYF
TGTGCCAGCAGTTTATTGTTGGACAGATACACAGATACGCAGTATTTT
>TRBJ1-1|.|.|TRBV5-1
CASSSHRTTEAFF
TGCGCCAGCAGCTCCCATAGGACCACTGAAGCTTTCTTT
>TRBJ2-2|TRBD1|once|TRBV30
CAWTHRGRGLVNTGELFF
TGTGCCTGGACCCACAGGGGAAGGGGATTGGTGAACACCGGGGAGCTGTTTTTT
>TRBJ2-7|TRBD2|.|TRBV29-1
CSVESGGGSYEQYF
TGCAGCGTTGAATCGGGGGGGGGCTCCTACGAGCAGTACTTC
>TRBJ2-1|.|.|TRBV29-1
CSVEVVGDSYNEQFF
TGCAGCGTTGAAGTAGTCGGGGATTCCTACAATGAGCAGTTCTTC
>TRBJ2-7|TRBD1|.|TRBV19
CASKPGGLHEQYF
TGTGCCAGCAAACCAGGGGGCCTTCACGAGCAGTACTTC
>TRBJ2-7|TRBD1|.|TRBV13
CASSGGTGVEQYF
TGTGCCAGCAGCGGCGGGACAGGGGTCGAGCAGTACTTC
>TRBJ1-6|.|.|TRBV6-1
CASRDTINSPLHF
TGTGCCAGCAGGGACACTATCAATTCACCCCTCCACTTT
>TRBJ2-7|.|.|TRBV4-1
CASSQDTQSVVYEQYF
TGCGCCAGCAGCCAAGATACCCAGTCGGTAGTCTACGAGCAGTACTTC
>TRBJ2-3|TRBD1|once|TRBV5-6
CASSGIGQGATDTQYF
TGTGCCAGCAGCGGGATCGGACAGGGGGCCACAGATACGCAGTATTTT
>TRBJ2-1|TRBD2|.|TRBV30
CAWSTGLAGVNDEQFF
TGTGCCTGGAGCACCGGACTAGCGGGAGTTAACGATGAGCAGTTCTTC
>TRBJ2-7|TRBD1|.|TRBV7-9
CASSLGQGAAEQYF
TGTGCCAGCAGCTTAGGACAGGGGGCAGCCGAGCAGTACTTC
>TRBJ1-5|TRBD1|.|TRBV30
CAWRTGDRAAMNQPQHF
TGTGCCTGGAGAACCGGGGACAGGGCTGCAATGAATCAGCCCCAGCATTTT
>TRBJ1-6|.|.|TRBV11-2
CASSLVQVYSPLHF
TGTGCCAGCAGCTTAGTACAGGTTTATTCACCCCTCCACTTT